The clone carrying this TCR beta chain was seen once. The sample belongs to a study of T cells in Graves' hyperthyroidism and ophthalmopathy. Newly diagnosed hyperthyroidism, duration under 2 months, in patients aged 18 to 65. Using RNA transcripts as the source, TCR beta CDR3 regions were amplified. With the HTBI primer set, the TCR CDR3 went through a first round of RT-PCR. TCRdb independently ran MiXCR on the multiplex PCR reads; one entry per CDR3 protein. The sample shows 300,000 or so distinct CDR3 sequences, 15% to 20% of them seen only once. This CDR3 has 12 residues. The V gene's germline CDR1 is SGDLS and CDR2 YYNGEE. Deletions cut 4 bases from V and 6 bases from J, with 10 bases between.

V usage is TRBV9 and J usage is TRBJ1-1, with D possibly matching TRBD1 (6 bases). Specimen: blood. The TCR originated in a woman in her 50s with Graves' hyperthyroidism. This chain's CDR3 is CASSPGQSEAFF. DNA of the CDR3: TGTGCCAGCAGCCCGGGACAATCTGAAGCTTTCTTT.